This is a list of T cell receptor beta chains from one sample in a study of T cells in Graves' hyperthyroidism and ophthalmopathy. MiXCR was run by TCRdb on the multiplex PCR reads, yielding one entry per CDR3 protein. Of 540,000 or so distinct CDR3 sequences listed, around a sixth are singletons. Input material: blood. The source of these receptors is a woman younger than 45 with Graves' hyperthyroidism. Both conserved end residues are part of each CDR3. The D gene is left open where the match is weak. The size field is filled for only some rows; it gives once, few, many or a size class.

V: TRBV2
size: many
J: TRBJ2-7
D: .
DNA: TGTGCCAGCAAACAAGCTTCCGAGCAGTACTTC
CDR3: CASKQASEQYF

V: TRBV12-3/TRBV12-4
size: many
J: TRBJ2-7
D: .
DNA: TGTGCCAGCAGTTTAATGGGGGCCATCTACGAGCAGTACTTC
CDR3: CASSLMGAIYEQYF

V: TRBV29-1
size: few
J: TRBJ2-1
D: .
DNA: TGCAGCGTTGAAGGGCGGTTGTTGAGCTCCTACAATGAGCAGTTCTTC
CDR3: CSVEGRLLSSYNEQFF

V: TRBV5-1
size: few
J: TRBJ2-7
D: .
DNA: TGCGCCCGCAGCCGGGACGGAAACTACGAGCAGTACTTC
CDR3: CARSRDGNYEQYF

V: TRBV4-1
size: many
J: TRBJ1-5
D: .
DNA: TGCGCCAGCAGCCAAGGACAGGTCAATCAGCCCCAGCATTTT
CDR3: CASSQGQVNQPQHF

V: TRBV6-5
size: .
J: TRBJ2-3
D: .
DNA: TGTGCCAGCAGTTACCTTCCGGGTCAGGGCCAGGATACGCAGTATTTT
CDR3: CASSYLPGQGQDTQYF

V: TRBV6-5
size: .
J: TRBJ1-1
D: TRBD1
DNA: TGTGCCAGCAGTTATCCGGACAGGGGGCTTGTTGAAGCTTTCTTT
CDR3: CASSYPDRGLVEAFF

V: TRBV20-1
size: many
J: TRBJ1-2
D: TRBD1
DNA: TGCAGTGCTAGTCGAGGGGGCATCTATGGCTACACCTTC
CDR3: CSASRGGIYGYTF

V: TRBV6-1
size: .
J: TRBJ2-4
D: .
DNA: TGTGCCAGCAGTGAAGTTGAGCGCAAACTCAAAAACATTCAGTACTTC
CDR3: CASSEVERKLKNIQYF

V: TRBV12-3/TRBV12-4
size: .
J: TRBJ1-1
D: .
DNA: TGTGCCAGCAGTTTTTTAAGGAACACTGAAGCTTTCTTT
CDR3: CASSFLRNTEAFF

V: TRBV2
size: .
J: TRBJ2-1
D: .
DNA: TGTGCCAGCAGTGATCGGAACTACAATGAGCAGTTCTTC
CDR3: CASSDRNYNEQFF

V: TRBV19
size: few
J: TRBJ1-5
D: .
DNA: TGTGCCAGTAGTGGTCGACATCGTAATCAGCCCCAGCATTTT
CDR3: CASSGRHRNQPQHF

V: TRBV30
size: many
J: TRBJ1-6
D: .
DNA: TGTGCCTGGAGTGGGGACACCGATTCACCCCTCCACTTT
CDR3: CAWSGDTDSPLHF

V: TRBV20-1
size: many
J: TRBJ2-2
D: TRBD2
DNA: TGCAGTGCTAGACAACTAGCGGGAGGGCGTATCACCGGGGAGCTGTTTTTT
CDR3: CSARQLAGGRITGELFF

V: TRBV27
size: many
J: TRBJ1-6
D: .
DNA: TGTGCCAGCAGTTTAACAGGGCTGACTTCACCCCTCCACTTT
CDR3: CASSLTGLTSPLHF

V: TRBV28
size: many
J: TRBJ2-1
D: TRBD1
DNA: TGTGCCAGCAGTCGGGCCGGGACAGACGTCTACAATGAGCAGTTCTTC
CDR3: CASSRAGTDVYNEQFF

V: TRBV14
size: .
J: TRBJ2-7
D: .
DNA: TGTGCCAGCAGCCAAGGGAGACCCGGACGGGAGCAGTACTTC
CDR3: CASSQGRPGREQYF

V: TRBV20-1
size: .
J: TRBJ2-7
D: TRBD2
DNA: TGCAGTGCTAGAGATACCCGGGCTAGCGGGAGGATCTACGAGCAGTACTTC
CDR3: CSARDTRASGRIYEQYF

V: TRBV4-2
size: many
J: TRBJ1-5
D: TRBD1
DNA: TGTGCCAGCAGCCAAGGGACAGGGGGCCGACAGCCCCAGCATTTT
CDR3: CASSQGTGGRQPQHF

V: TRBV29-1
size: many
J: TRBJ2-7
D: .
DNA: TGCAGCGTTGTGGCGAACACCTACGAGCAGTACTTC
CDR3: CSVVANTYEQYF

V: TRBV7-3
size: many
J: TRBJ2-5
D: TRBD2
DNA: TGTGCCAGCAGCTTAACACGTTTGGGTAGCGGGATTCAAGAGACCCAGTACTTC
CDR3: CASSLTRLGSGIQETQYF

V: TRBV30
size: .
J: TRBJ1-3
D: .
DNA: TGTGCCTGGAGTGACCCCCTGGCGGGTGCCGCTGGAAACACCATATATTTT
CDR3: CAWSDPLAGAAGNTIYF

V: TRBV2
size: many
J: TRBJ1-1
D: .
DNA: TGTGCCGGAGGGACACCGGGTAACACTGAAGCTTTCTTT
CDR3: CAGGTPGNTEAFF

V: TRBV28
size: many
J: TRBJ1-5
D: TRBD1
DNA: TGTGCCAGCAGTTTACGACAGGGGTCCTTCCAGCCCCAGCATTTT
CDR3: CASSLRQGSFQPQHF

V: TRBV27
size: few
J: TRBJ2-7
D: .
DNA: TGTGCCAGCATTGGTCTCTACGAGCAGTACTTC
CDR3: CASIGLYEQYF

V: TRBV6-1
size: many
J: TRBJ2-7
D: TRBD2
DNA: TGTGCCAGCACAGAAGCGGGAGGATCCTACGAGCAGTACTTC
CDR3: CASTEAGGSYEQYF

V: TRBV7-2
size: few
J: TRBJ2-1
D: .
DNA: TGTGCCAGCAGCGCAGAGGTAGAGGGACCTTACAATGAGCAGTTCTTC
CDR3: CASSAEVEGPYNEQFF

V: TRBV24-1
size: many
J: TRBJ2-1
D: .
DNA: TGTGCCACCAGTGATATGACAGGCACCTACAATGAGCAGTTCTTC
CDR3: CATSDMTGTYNEQFF

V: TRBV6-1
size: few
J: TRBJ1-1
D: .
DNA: TGTGCCAGCAGTGAACCGGTGAACACTGAAGCTTTCTTT
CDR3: CASSEPVNTEAFF

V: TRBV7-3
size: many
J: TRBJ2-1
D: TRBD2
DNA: TGTGCCAGCAGCTTAGACCGTCTAGCGGGACCCAATGAGCAGTTCTTC
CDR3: CASSLDRLAGPNEQFF

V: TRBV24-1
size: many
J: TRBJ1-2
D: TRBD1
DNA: TGTGCCACCAGTGATCCCAAGACAGGGGTCTATGGCTACACCTTC
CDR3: CATSDPKTGVYGYTF

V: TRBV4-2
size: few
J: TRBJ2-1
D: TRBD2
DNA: TGTGCCAGCAGCCAAGAAGGACTAGTGGTCTACAATGAGCAGTTCTTC
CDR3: CASSQEGLVVYNEQFF

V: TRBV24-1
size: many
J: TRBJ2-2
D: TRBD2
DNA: TGTGCCACCAGTGGACTAGCGTACACCGGGGAGCTGTTTTTT
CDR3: CATSGLAYTGELFF